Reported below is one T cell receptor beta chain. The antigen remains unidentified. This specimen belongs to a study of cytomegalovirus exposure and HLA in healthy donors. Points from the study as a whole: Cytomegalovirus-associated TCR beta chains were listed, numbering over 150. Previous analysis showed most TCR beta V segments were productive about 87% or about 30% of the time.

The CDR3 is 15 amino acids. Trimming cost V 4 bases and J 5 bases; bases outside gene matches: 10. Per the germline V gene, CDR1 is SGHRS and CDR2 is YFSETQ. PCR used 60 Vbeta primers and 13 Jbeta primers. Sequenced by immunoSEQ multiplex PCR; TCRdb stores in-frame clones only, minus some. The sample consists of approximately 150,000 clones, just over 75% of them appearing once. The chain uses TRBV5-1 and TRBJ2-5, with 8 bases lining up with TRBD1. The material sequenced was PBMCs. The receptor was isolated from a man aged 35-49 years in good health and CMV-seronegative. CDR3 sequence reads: CASSRGQGAGETQYF. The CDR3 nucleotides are TGCGCCAGCAGCCGCGGGCAGGGGGCCGGTGAGACCCAGTACTTC.